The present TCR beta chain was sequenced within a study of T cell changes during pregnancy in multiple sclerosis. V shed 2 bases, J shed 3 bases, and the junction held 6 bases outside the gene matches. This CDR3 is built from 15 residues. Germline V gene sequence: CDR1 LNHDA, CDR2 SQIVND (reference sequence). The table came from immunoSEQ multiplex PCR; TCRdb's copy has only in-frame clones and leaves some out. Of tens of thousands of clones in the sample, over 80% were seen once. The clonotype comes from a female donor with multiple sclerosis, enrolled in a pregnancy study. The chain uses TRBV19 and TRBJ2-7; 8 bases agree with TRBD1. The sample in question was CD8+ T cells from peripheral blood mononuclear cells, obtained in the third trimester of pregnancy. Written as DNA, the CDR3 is TGTGCCAGTAGTATATTGCCCGGACAGGGCTACGAGCAGTACTTC. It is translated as CASSILPGQGYEQYF.